Listed here are 2 T cell receptor beta chains from one sample, sequenced in a study of T cell responses to AZD1222 COVID-19 vaccine. TCRdb's table, derived via immunoSEQ multiplex PCR, lists solely in-frame clones and lacks some. The data hold some 150,000 clones, with approximately 91% observed a single time. This material consisted of peripheral blood, taken after recovery from COVID-19. All receptors derive from an adult who had recovered from COVID-19.

The V gene is TRBV10-1, the J gene TRBJ2-3; D call uncertain. Deletions cut 3 bases from V and 0 bases from J, with 10 bases between. In germline, CDR1 is WNHNN, CDR2 SYGVQD (reference sequence). This CDR3 has 15 amino acids. CDR3 coding DNA: TGCGCCAGCAGTGAAGGATACACTAGCACAGATACGCAGTATTTT. Protein: CASSEGYTSTDTQYF.

This clone showed up just once. This chain joins TRBV2 and TRBJ1-5; 7 bases fit TRBD1. The junction had 6 bases not matched to a gene; V was cut back by 4 bases and J by 6 bases. There are 14 residues in the CDR3. CDR1 and CDR2 from the germline V gene are SNHLY and FYNNEI. The DNA for the CDR3 is TGTGCCAGCAGTGTGGGTGCAGGGGGTCAGCCCCAGCATTTT. This codes for CASSVGAGGQPQHF.